This T cell receptor beta chain comes out of a study of molecular identifiers for immune sequencing clone quantification (dated by TCRdb to the late 2010s). Regarding the complete study: For a replicate experiment, the RNA from either around 20,000 or 99,000 naive CD8 T cells was divided into five aliquots, and four of those aliquots went on to sequencing. This methods study benchmarked molecular-identifier clustering-based TCR repertoire sequencing (MIDCIRS) and TCR RNA copy counting, using CD8 T cells to do so. Points the paper makes about the study in general: Clones above 20 RNA copies held over 97% of molecules in CMV-specific effector cells but under 1% in naive cells. A single cell's worth of spiked-in Jurkat TCR RNA was reported detectable even among about a million naive CD8 T cells. Identical TCR molecules sharing a barcode could cause highly expanded clone sizes to be underestimated. The naive libraries included spiked-in Jurkat TCR RNA (approximately 11 copies' worth), and this RNA is not part of the donor repertoire. Modeling indicated approximately 3.2 TCR RNA copies recovered per cell, compared with roughly 9.7 by digital PCR, which implies a capture efficiency of approximately 31%. Without barcode sub-clustering, chimeric consensus sequences inflated TCR diversity; chimeras reached as high as 47%.

Libraries of naive CD8 T cells were built from approximately 20,000 to 1,000,000 sorted cells, with 10%, 30% or 50% of the purified RNA used. On a BD FACSAria II, naive CD8 T cells were FACS-sorted as CD8+CD4-CCR7+CD45RA+ and collected into RLT Plus buffer. To test detection sensitivity, Jurkat RNA equivalent to more than eight TCR copies was spiked into samples of about 19,000-1,000,000 naive CD8 T cells. CD8 T cells were enriched with RosetteSep CD8+ T Cell Enrichment Cocktail and Ficoll-Paque, followed by ACK red cell lysis. Library preparation used PCR. The data were produced on an Illumina HiSeq 4000. Bulk TCR libraries were made following a previously described method, with the TCR primers given in Table S5. Purification of total RNA was performed with the Qiagen AllPrep DNA/RNA kit. Before any analysis, reads coming from multiple sequencing runs of the same library were combined into one pool. Per the original workflow: Only reads with exact TCR constant sequence were kept, trimmed to 150 nt, and grouped by their 12-nt molecular barcodes. Reads in each barcode group were sub-clustered using a 15% Levenshtein threshold, and a quality-weighted consensus sequence was built for each RNA molecule. Non-functional sequences were discarded, and so were lower-count sequences lying one edit away from another sequence. Based on a fit of two negative binomial distributions, barcode sub-clusters having less than 20% of the maximum read count were discarded. TCRdb handled the public reads itself, with Q25 trimming in fastp and clone calling in MiXCR, and kept productive beta chains. When rows share a CDR3 protein, they turn into one entry using the most common DNA and genes. The V and J calls follow TCRdb's processing rather than the paper's. The sample data list about 320,000 distinct CDR3 sequences, and 20% to 25% of these were observed just once. Over 0.7% of the sample rests with the top ten.

This clonotype was recorded many times. The antigen it recognizes is unknown. Base qualities are not at hand, and no much larger clone is one base apart. Here V drops 7 bases and J drops 6 bases, and the junction holds 7 bases not matched to any gene. The germline V gene yields MNHEY for CDR1 and SVGAGI for CDR2. The CDR3 measures 14 amino acids from cysteine to phenylalanine. Only the CDR3 part of the read is kept: 42 bases, read in frame from the first base. This TCR was recovered from a human donor in good health. Some libraries in this study had Jurkat cell RNA spiked in. The specimen sequenced was naive CD8+ T cells from blood, with Jurkat cell RNA spiked in. What the cell subset or site label conveys for this sample: FACS-sorted CD8+CD4-CCR7+CD45RA+ naive T cells. The sequence links TRBV6-5 to TRBJ2-7, with 12 bases in between that match TRBD1. The CDR3 sequence is CASTMGTGGSEQYF. In nucleotide form, the sequence is TGTGCCAGCACAATGGGGACAGGGGGCTCCGAGCAGTACTTC.